There are many counts of the clone carrying this T cell receptor (beta chain). The data belong to a study of T-cell reconstitution after alpha-beta-depleted transplantation in children. TCRbeta library preparation incorporated unique molecular identifiers. TCRdb ran MiXCR on the PCR reads and lists one entry per CDR3 protein. The sample contains some 240,000 distinct CDR3 sequences, about 11% of which appear only once. The V and J ends lost 5 bases and 8 bases respectively, with 19 bases between them. The CDR3 totals 15 residues. Germline CDR1 is SGHTA and CDR2 is FQGNSA. The material sequenced was PBMCs from the stem cell graft donor, taken from the stem cell graft. This TCR was recovered from a human donor who donated a stem cell graft to a child with acute lymphoblastic leukemia. This rearrangement joins TRBV7-2 to TRBJ2-1; D could derive from TRBD1 or TRBD2 (5 bases each). The CDR3 DNA reads as TGTGCCAGCAGCCGGACCGGGACCTACGGCGATGAGCAGTTCTTC. Protein product: CASSRTGTYGDEQFF.